The 21 T cell receptor beta chains in this list originate from one sample, sequenced in a study of blood T cell repertoires in COVID-19 (dated by TCRdb to about 2020). The library was generated by the immunoSEQ multiplex PCR assay. Imported from immuneACCESS, the table was reduced by TCRdb to in-frame sequences with V and J called. These copies leave out some clones; in studies compared against another copy, an unresolved V gene accounts for under half, and the cause of the remainder is not known. Within this sample are 90,000 to 100,000 clones, with roughly 88% of them counted one time only. Under 15% of the sample is in the top ten clones. Source material: peripheral blood. The receptors were gathered from a human donor in a cohort sampled during active COVID-19.

This clone was recorded a few times. The chain employs TRBV6-2 or TRBV6-3 and TRBJ2-1; D remains ambiguous. V was trimmed by 1 base and J by 8 bases, leaving 9 bases between them. Germline V CDR1 and CDR2: MNHEY, SVGEGT. This CDR3 region has 13 residues. The CDR3 region is CASSYLLGYEQFF. CDR3 sequence (DNA): TGTGCCAGCAGTTACTTGCTGGGCTATGAGCAGTTCTTC.

V usage is TRBV5-5 and J usage is TRBJ1-4; D unclear. CDR3 length equals 16 residues. V was trimmed by 4 bases and J by 1 base, leaving 14 bases between them. Looked up from germline, CDR1 is SGHKS and CDR2 is YYEKEE (reference sequence). As DNA, the CDR3 is TGTGCCAGCAGCCACTACAACCAATTAACTAATGAAAAACTGTTTTTT. It specifies CASSHYNQLTNEKLFF.

V is TRBV5-4 and J is TRBJ2-7; 11 nucleotides align to TRBD1. With V trimmed by 3 bases and J by 4 bases, 3 bases remained unmatched. CDR3 size: 14 residues. The germline CDR1 and CDR2 sequences are SGHNT and YYREEE (reference sequence). The CDR3: CASSWGQGVYEQYF. DNA for the CDR3: TGTGCCAGCAGCTGGGGACAGGGGGTTTACGAGCAGTACTTC.

The chain joins TRBV6-1 to TRBJ1-6; 8 bases are a match to TRBD1. Looked up from germline, CDR1 is MNHNS and CDR2 is SASEGT. Trimming removed 3 bases from V and 6 bases from J; junction bases left unmatched: 4. The CDR3 covers 15 residues. CDR3 bases: TGTGCCAGCAGTGAGAGGGGACAGGTTAATTCACCCCTCCACTTT. Its translation is CASSERGQVNSPLHF.

On this clone itself: This sequence may be a read error, since a much larger clone differs from it by one base. This CDR3 is CASSLETSEQFF. CDR3 bases: TGTGCCAGCAGCTTAGAGACTAGCGAGCAGTTCTTC. J is TRBJ2-1 and V is TRBV7-9, with 7 positions matching TRBD2. Germline CDR1 SEHNR, CDR2 FQNEAQ (reference sequence). The CDR3 spans 12 residues. The J segment lost 10 bases and the V segment lost 1 base, leaving 1 base of the junction unmatched. Filled out from reference TRBV7-9 and TRBJ2-1, the complete variable domain reads DTGVSQNPRHKITKRGQNVTFRCDPISEHNRLYWYRQTLGQGPEFLTYFQNEAQLEKSRLLSDRFSAERPKGSFSTLEIQRTEQGDSAMYLCASSLETSEQFFGPGTRLTVL.

The V call is TRBV5-8, the J call TRBJ2-7; D might be TRBD2 (6 bases). This CDR3 has 16 residues. The V gene lost 2 bases and the J gene lost 6 bases, with 21 bases spanning the gap. Germline V CDR1 and CDR2: SGHTS, YDEGEE. CDR3 sequence: CASSLGTSAAVGEQYF. The CDR3 DNA sequence: TGTGCCAGCAGCTTAGGGACTTCCGCAGCGGTGGGCGAGCAGTACTTC.

This chain joins TRBV2 and TRBJ2-7; D perhaps matches TRBD1 (6 bases). This CDR3 has 15 amino acids. Germline assignment: CDR1 SNHLY and CDR2 FYNNEI. V was trimmed by 2 bases and J by 0 bases, leaving 11 bases between them. CDR3 sequence reads: CASSEFRGGSYEQYF. The CDR3 DNA reads TGTGCCAGCAGTGAATTTCGAGGGGGCTCCTACGAGCAGTACTTC. The variable domain in full, completed from reference TRBV2 and TRBJ2-7, reads EPEVTQTPSHQVTQMGQEVILRCVPISNHLYFYWYRQILGQKVEFLVSFYNNEISEKSEIFDDQFSVERPDGSNFTLKIRSTKLEDSAMYFCASSEFRGGSYEQYFGPGTRLTVT.

J is TRBJ1-2 and V is TRBV5-6; D is perhaps TRBD1 (6 bases). CDR1 SGHDT and CDR2 YYEEEE come from the germline V gene. V shed 5 bases and J shed 6 bases, with 14 bases lying between them. The CDR3 is made up of 13 amino acids. The CDR3 spells CASREQGRDGYTF. CDR3 nucleotides: TGTGCCAGCAGGGAACAGGGACGGGATGGCTACACCTTC.

The CDR3 spells CATTGSLNTEAFF. CDR3 bases: TGTGCCACGACAGGATCCTTGAACACTGAAGCTTTCTTT. The chain is built from TRBV10-3 and TRBJ1-1; D may be TRBD1 (6 bases). The V gene lost 10 bases and the J gene lost 0 bases, with 12 bases spanning the gap. The CDR3 contains 13 residues. Germline V gene lookup returns CDR1 ENHRY and CDR2 SYGVKD.

The CDR3 bases are TGCAGCGTCGGTTACAGGGGTCAGTACACTGAAGCTTTCTTT. It translates to CSVGYRGQYTEAFF. J is TRBJ1-1 and V is TRBV29-1; 7 positions agree with TRBD1. The CDR3 consists of 14 residues. Trimming took 6 bases from V and 3 from J; bases not matched to a gene: 10. Germline V lookup: CDR1 SQVTM, CDR2 ANQGSEA.

The genes are TRBV28 and TRBJ1-5, with 9 positions matching TRBD1. CDR3 size: 13 residues. Germline loops: CDR1 MDHEN, CDR2 SYDVKM. The V segment lost 6 bases and the J segment 9 bases; nucleotides outside the gene matches: 6. CDR3 nucleotides: TGTGCCAGCAGCTGGGACAGGGAGAGGCCCCAGCATTTT. As protein: CASSWDRERPQHF.

Comments on this clone: Other DNA sequences in the sample encode the same CDR3. This chain links TRBV6-5 with TRBJ1-1; no reliable D call. CDR1 MNHEY and CDR2 SVGAGI come from the germline V gene. The CDR3 is 11 residues long. V was cut by 4 bases and J by 3 bases, with 3 bases left in between. The CDR3 spells CASSSYTEAFF. In DNA form, the CDR3 reads TGTGCCAGCAGTTCGTACACTGAAGCTTTCTTT.

The chain has TRBV7-2 and TRBJ2-2; tentatively, D is TRBD1 (6 bases). The V gene's germline CDR1 is SGHTA and CDR2 FQGNSA. The CDR3 has 19 amino acids. V lost 4 bases to trimming and J lost 4 bases, with 25 bases between them. The CDR3 region is CASSYSAAQGFGRTGELFF. As DNA, the CDR3 is TGTGCCAGCAGCTATTCCGCCGCACAGGGATTTGGGCGCACCGGGGAGCTGTTTTTT. Full variable domain (rest looked up from reference TRBV7-2 and TRBJ2-2): GAGVSQSPSNKVTEKGKDVELRCDPISGHTALYWYRQSLGQGLEFLIYFQGNSAPDKSGLPSDRFSAERTGGSVSTLTIQRTQQEDSAVYLCASSYSAAQGFGRTGELFFGEGSRLTVL.

The chain links TRBV30 to TRBJ1-4; TRBD1 matches 9 bases. The CDR3 consists of 13 residues. Germline V gene sequence: CDR1 GTSNPN, CDR2 SVGIG (reference sequence). J was trimmed by 8 bases and V by 2 bases; bases with no gene match: 3. In nucleotides, the CDR3 is TGTGCCTGGAGTACCGACAGGGGGGAAAAACTGTTTTTT. As protein: CAWSTDRGEKLFF.

The rearrangement uses TRBV5-8 and TRBJ1-2; 9 bases fit TRBD1. Germline assignment: CDR1 SGHTS and CDR2 YDEGEE. This CDR3 is 15 amino acids long. Losses at the gene ends were 2 bases for V and 4 bases for J; bases not matched to a gene: 6. The CDR3 bases are TGTGCCAGCAGCTTAAGTTGGACAGGGGTCTATGGCTACACCTTC. This codes for CASSLSWTGVYGYTF.

The chain has TRBV27 and TRBJ2-3; D is ambiguous. V lost 2 bases and J lost 4, with 7 bases in between. Germline values: CDR1 MNHEY, CDR2 SMNVEV (reference sequence). This CDR3 comprises 13 residues. CDR3 protein: CASSLMGPDTQYF. The CDR3, as DNA: TGTGCCAGCAGTTTAATGGGCCCAGATACGCAGTATTTT.

In its sample, this clone was seen a few times. This chain uses TRBV19 with TRBJ1-1, with D maybe TRBD1 (5 bases). The CDR3 consists of 13 residues. Per the germline V gene, CDR1 is LNHDA and CDR2 is SQIVND (reference sequence). V lost 8 bases and J 5 bases, leaving 15 bases between the germline ends. CDR3 sequence: CASFGQGRTEAFF. The CDR3 DNA reads as TGTGCCAGTTTTGGTCAGGGTAGGACTGAAGCTTTCTTT. Filled out from reference TRBV19 and TRBJ1-1, the complete variable domain reads DGGITQSPKYLFRKEGQNVTLSCEQNLNHDAMYWYRQDPGQGLRLIYYSQIVNDFQKGDIAEGYSVSREKKESFPLTVTSAQKNPTAFYLCASFGQGRTEAFFGQGTRLTVV.

The chain is built from TRBV28 and TRBJ2-5; perhaps TRBD2 as D (6 bases). From germline, CDR1 is MDHEN and CDR2 SYDVKM. Trimming shortened V by 4 bases and J by 4 bases, and 22 bases separated the two germline ends. This CDR3 comprises 17 residues. CDR3 amino acids: CASSSLIGSGVRETQYF. CDR3 bases: TGTGCCAGCAGTTCACTCATTGGGTCGGGGGTTCGAGAGACCCAGTACTTC. The whole variable domain, remainder taken from reference TRBV28 and TRBJ2-5, is DVKVTQSSRYLVKRTGEKVFLECVQDMDHENMFWYRQDPGLGLRLIYFSYDVKMKEKGDIPEGYSVSREKKERFSLILESASTNQTSMYLCASSSLIGSGVRETQYFGPGTRLLVL.

This clone was counted once. The gene calls are TRBV4-2 and TRBJ2-5; D might be TRBD2 (7 bases). Germline V gives CDR1 LGHNA, CDR2 YNFKEQ. The CDR3 contains 15 residues. Trimming cost V 0 bases and J 7 bases, with 15 bases left between them. The CDR3, as DNA: TGTGCCAGCAGCCAAGAGTCGGGGGGCGGGGGGACCCAGTACTTC. This gives the protein CASSQESGGGGTQYF.

This clone was seen just once. The chain has TRBV7-6 and TRBJ2-1, with TRBD2 matching 11 bases. Germline V CDR1 and CDR2: SGHVS, FNYEAQ. After removal of 4 bases from V and 7 bases from J, the junction contained 6 bases not matched to a gene. The CDR3 sequence is 15 residues long. The CDR3 here is CASSSLAGGVNEQFF. CDR3 DNA: TGTGCCAGCAGCTCGCTAGCGGGGGGCGTGAATGAGCAGTTCTTC.

This clone was observed a handful of times. The chain recombines TRBV3-1 (or the pseudogene TRBV3-2) with TRBJ2-7, with TRBD2 matching 9 bases. The CDR3 has 16 amino acids. The V and J ends lost 1 base and 6 bases, in that order; junction bases with no gene match: 10. CDR1 LGHDT and CDR2 YNNKEL come from the germline V gene (reference sequence). CDR3 sequence: CASSQGLAGTSPEQYF. The CDR3 nucleotides read TGTGCCAGCAGCCAAGGTCTAGCGGGGACCAGTCCCGAGCAGTACTTC.